The next 8 T cell receptor beta chains were all read from a single sample in a study of T cell repertoires in cytomegalovirus infection. Using its own MiXCR run on the reads, TCRdb lists one record per CDR3 protein. The sample yields approximately 700,000 distinct CDR3 sequences, 35% seen once. Sequenced sample: PBMCs. All receptors come from a human donor in good health (CMV status not recorded). Some clones in this sample may be carry-over from other donors' samples.

J is TRBJ1-5 and V is TRBV2; unclear D gene. Trimming shortened V by 4 bases and J by 0 bases, and 10 bases separated the two germline ends. The CDR3 spans 15 residues. Germline V gene lookup returns CDR1 SNHLY and CDR2 FYNNEI. CDR3 nucleotides: TGTGCCAGCAGTGTAAAGGGTTATAGCAATCAGCCCCAGCATTTT. Translating it yields CASSVKGYSNQPQHF. The full variable domain, with the rest looked up from reference TRBV2 and TRBJ1-5, is EPEVTQTPSHQVTQMGQEVILRCVPISNHLYFYWYRQILGQKVEFLVSFYNNEISEKSEIFDDQFSVERPDGSNFTLKIRSTKLEDSAMYFCASSVKGYSNQPQHFGDGTRLSIL.

This clonotype was observed at least ten times. The chain combines TRBV7-2 with TRBJ1-1; TRBD1 agrees at 8 bases. Germline V lookup: CDR1 SGHTA, CDR2 FQGNSA. This CDR3 is 14 amino acids long. J gave up 7 bases and V 2 bases, and 6 bases lay outside the gene matches. Here the CDR3 DNA reads TGTGCCAGCAGCTTAAATTCCGGACAGGGTGAAGCTTTCTTT. Residues: CASSLNSGQGEAFF.

V usage is TRBV3-1 and J usage is TRBJ2-3; a possible D gene is TRBD2 (5 bases). V lost 1 base and J 1 base, leaving 9 bases between the germline ends. The CDR3 has 15 amino acids. Germline V gene sequence: CDR1 LGHDT, CDR2 YNNKEL (reference sequence). The CDR3 DNA follows: TGTGCCAGCAGCCAAGGCCGGGGTGGCACAGATACGCAGTATTTT. It specifies CASSQGRGGTDTQYF.

The sample holds many counts of this clonotype. The V call is TRBV7-8, the J call TRBJ2-7; the D gene is possibly TRBD1 (5 bases). V dropped 5 bases and J dropped 3 bases, with 14 bases sitting between them. The CDR3 is 14 amino acids. In germline, CDR1 is SGHVS, CDR2 FQNEAQ. CDR3 residues: CASSPDSHLYEQYF. As DNA, the CDR3 is TGTGCCAGCAGCCCCGACAGTCACCTCTACGAGCAGTACTTC. The full variable domain, completed using reference TRBV7-8 and TRBJ2-7, is GAGVSQSPRYKVAKRGQDVALRCDPISGHVSLFWYQQALGQGPEFLTYFQNEAQLDKSGLPSDRFFAERPEGSVSTLKIQRTQQEDSAVYLCASSPDSHLYEQYFGPGTRLTVT.

The genes are TRBV7-9 and TRBJ1-1; perhaps TRBD1 as D (5 bases). The V end was cut by 6 bases, the J end by 4 bases, with 15 bases between. CDR3 length equals 14 residues. Germline V gene data show CDR1 as SEHNR and CDR2 as FQNEAQ (reference sequence). Here the CDR3 DNA reads TGTGCCAGCAGTAAAACGTCGGGGGGCACTGAAGCTTTCTTT. Amino acids: CASSKTSGGTEAFF.

In this sample, this clonotype turned up many times. The rearrangement uses TRBV7-8 and TRBJ2-2, with TRBD1 matching 7 bases. The V and J ends lost 2 bases and 1 base, in that order; junction bases with no gene match: 4. CDR1 and CDR2 from the germline V gene are SGHVS and FQNEAQ. The CDR3 extends over 16 amino acids. CDR3 sequence: CASSLRDRQNTGELFF. Here the CDR3 DNA reads TGTGCCAGCAGCTTACGGGACAGACAGAACACCGGGGAGCTGTTTTTT.

Notes on this clonotype: A clone one base away is much larger, so this may be a read error. This chain connects TRBV6-6 to TRBJ2-6; D is unclear. The CDR3 has 16 residues. CDR1 and CDR2 (germline): MNHNY, SVGAGI (reference sequence). The CDR3 reads CASRTGSRSVANVLTF. CDR3 nucleotide sequence: TGTGCCAGCAGAACCGGGTCCCGCTCTGTGGCCAACGTCCTGACTTTC.

The rearrangement joins TRBV14 to TRBJ2-3; 8 bases agree with TRBD2. V lost 2 bases, J lost 1 base, and 2 bases stayed unmatched. The CDR3 loop spans 15 amino acids. CDR1 is SGHDN and CDR2 is FVKESK in the germline V gene. CDR3 region: CASSQMREGTDTQYF. For the CDR3, the DNA is TGTGCCAGCAGCCAAATGCGGGAGGGCACAGATACGCAGTATTTT.